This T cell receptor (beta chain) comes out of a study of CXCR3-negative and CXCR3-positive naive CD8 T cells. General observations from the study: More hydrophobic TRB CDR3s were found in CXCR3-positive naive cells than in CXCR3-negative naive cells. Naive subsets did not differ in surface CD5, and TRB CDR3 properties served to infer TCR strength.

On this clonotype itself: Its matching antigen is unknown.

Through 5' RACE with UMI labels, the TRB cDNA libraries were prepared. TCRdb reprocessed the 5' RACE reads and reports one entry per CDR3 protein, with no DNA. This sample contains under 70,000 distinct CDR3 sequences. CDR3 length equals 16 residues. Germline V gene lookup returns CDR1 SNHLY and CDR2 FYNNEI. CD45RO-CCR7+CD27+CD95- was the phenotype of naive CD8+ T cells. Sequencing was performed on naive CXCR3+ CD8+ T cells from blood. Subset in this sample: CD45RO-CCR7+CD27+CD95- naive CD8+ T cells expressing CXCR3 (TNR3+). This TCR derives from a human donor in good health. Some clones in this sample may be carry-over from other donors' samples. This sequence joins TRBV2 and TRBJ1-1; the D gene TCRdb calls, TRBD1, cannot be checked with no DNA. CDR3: CASRLTGGEPNTEAFF.